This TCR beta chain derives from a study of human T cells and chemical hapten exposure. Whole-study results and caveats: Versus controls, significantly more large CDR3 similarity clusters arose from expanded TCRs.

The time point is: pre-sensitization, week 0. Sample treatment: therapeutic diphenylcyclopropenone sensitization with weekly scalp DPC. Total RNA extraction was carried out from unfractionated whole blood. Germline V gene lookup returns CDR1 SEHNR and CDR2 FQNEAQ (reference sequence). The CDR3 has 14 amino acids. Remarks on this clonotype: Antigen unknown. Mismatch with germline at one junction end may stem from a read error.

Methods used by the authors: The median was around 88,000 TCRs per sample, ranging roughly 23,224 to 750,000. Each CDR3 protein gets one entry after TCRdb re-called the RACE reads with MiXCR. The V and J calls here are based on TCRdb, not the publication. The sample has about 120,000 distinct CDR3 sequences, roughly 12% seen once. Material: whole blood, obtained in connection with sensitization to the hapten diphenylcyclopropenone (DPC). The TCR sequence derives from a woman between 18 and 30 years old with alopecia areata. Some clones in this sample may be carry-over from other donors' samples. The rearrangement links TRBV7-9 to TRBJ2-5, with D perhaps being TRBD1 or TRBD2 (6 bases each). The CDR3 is CASSFHGGRETQCF. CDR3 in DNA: TGTGCCAGCAGCTTCCACGGGGGCAGAGAGACCCAGTGCTTC.